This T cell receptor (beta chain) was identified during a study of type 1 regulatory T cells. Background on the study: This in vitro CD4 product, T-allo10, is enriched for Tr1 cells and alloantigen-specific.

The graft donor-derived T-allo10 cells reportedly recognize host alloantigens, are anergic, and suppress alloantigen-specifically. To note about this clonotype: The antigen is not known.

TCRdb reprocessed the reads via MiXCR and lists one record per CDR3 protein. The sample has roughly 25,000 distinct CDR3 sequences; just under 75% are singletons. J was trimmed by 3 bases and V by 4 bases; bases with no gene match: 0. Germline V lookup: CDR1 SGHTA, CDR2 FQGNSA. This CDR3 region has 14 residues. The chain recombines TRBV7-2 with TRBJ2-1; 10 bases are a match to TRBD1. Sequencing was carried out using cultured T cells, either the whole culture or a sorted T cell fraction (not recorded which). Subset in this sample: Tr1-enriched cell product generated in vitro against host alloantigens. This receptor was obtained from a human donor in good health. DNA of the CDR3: TGTGCCAGCAGCTGGACAGGGGGCTACAATGAGCAGTTCTTC. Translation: CASSWTGGYNEQFF.